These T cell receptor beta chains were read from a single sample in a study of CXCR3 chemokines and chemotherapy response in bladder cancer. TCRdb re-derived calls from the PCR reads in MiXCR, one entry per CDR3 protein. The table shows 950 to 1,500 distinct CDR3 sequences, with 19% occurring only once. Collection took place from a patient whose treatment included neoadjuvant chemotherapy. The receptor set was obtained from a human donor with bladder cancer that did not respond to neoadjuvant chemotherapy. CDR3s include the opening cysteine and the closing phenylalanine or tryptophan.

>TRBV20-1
CSAGRVGVSNQPQHF
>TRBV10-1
CASSSGLAGETQYF
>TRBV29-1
CSVEVVAGLGEQYF
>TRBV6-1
CASSEPLQSFYNSPLHF
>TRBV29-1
CSVGGLAGESSGELFF
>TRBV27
CASSLLGLRDTQYF
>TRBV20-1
CSARLLGTDQPGEQYF
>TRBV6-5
CASSYQAGGPVTEAFF
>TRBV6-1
CASRHWRDRYSLQFF
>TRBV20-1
CSARGQGVGLANEKLFF
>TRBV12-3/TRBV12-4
CASSLGQLPNQPQHF
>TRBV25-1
CASAGHHNYGYTF
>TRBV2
CASTDKDEQFF
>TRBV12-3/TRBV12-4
CASSLTGSDSPLHF
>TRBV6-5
CASSYFYAGGLAGGMGYNEQFF
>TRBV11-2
CASSRNSRLPIETQYF
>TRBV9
CASSPLSYRVAWGYTF
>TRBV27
CASRRAGNSYEQYF
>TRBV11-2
CASSFRWTGGVGELFF
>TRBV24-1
CATSGGANTDTQYF
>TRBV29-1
CSVEDQGRNIQYF
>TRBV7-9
CASSSGTGSARDNEQFF
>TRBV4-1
CASSPTGARVNTEAFF
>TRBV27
CASSLAGAYTEAFF